The following is a T cell receptor (beta chain) sequence with its context. Its antigen is unknown. The PCR used 60 Vbeta and 13 Jbeta primers. Here immunoSEQ multiplex PCR was the method, and the copy in TCRdb shows in-frame clones only, minus some. The sample includes some 70,000 clones, more than 75% of them seen just once. The V and J ends lost 7 bases and 0 bases, in that order; junction bases with no gene match: 7. From germline, CDR1 is LNHDA and CDR2 SQIVND (reference sequence). The CDR3 totals 16 residues. The data were taken from a study of cytomegalovirus exposure and HLA in healthy donors. Study at large: Earlier sequencing of 200 million or so T cells yielded 90 million to 140 million unique TCR beta sequences. Regarding the study as a whole: Researchers left out some V segments, among them TRBV6-2 and TRBV6-3, as indistinguishable.

Sample: PBMCs. The rearrangement uses TRBV19 and TRBJ2-2, with 8 nucleotides matching TRBD1. This receptor was obtained from a man aged 18 to 29 in good health and CMV-seronegative. The CDR3 region is CASKNRGMANTGELFF. CDR3 in DNA: TGTGCCAGTAAAAACAGGGGGATGGCGAACACCGGGGAGCTGTTTTTT.